The next 22 T cell receptor beta chains were all read from a single sample in a study of OX40 agonist ivuxolimab in advanced cancers. Measured with immunoSEQ multiplex PCR; TCRdb has only the in-frame clones, and not every one. The data contain 40,000 to 50,000 clones, around 85% of them singletons. The specimen comprised CD4+ or CD8+ T cells sorted from blood, sampled in a trial of the OX40 agonist ivuxolimab. These receptors originate from an adult with an advanced solid tumor such as melanoma, head and neck, liver or kidney cancer.

The rearrangement uses TRBV7-3 and TRBJ2-7, with a possible D match to TRBD2 (6 bases). Germline lookup yields CDR1 SGHTA and CDR2 FQGTGA. The CDR3 runs 13 residues. V was clipped by 3 bases and J by 3 bases, with 9 bases between them. The CDR3 DNA is TGTGCCAGCAGCTTCAAGGAGGGCTACGAGCAGTACTTC. Its protein is CASSFKEGYEQYF. Together with reference TRBV7-3 and TRBJ2-7, the CDR3 gives the full variable domain: GAGVSQTPSNKVTEKGKYVELRCDPISGHTALYWYRQSLGQGPEFLIYFQGTGAADDSGLPNDRFFAVRPEGSVSTLKIQRTERGDSAVYLCASSFKEGYEQYFGPGTRLTVT.

CDR3 nucleotides: TGCGCCAGCAGCTTCGGACGAGGGGCGGATACGCAGTATTTT. As protein: CASSFGRGADTQYF. The chain has TRBV5-1 and TRBJ2-3; the D gene could be TRBD1 or TRBD2 (5 bases each). Between the trimmed V and J ends, which lost 2 bases and 6 bases, there was a span of 13 bases. CDR1 is SGHRS, CDR2 YFSETQ, per germline. The CDR3 length is 14 residues.

The chain has TRBV7-2 and TRBJ2-7; D tentatively fits TRBD1 or TRBD2 (7 bases each). Between the trimmed V and J ends, which lost 4 bases and 8 bases, there was a span of 12 bases. Germline CDR1 and CDR2: SGHTA and FQGNSA. The CDR3 covers 12 residues. Here the CDR3 reads CASSSRGGQQYF. For the CDR3, the DNA is TGTGCCAGCAGCTCCAGGGGGGGACAGCAGTACTTC.

This clone showed up just once. This chain connects TRBV7-2 to TRBJ2-7; 9 bases align to TRBD1. The CDR3 extends over 15 amino acids. CDR1 and CDR2 from the germline V gene are SGHTA and FQGNSA. After removal of 6 bases from V and 4 bases from J, the junction contained 10 bases not matched to a gene. The CDR3, as DNA: TGTGCCAGCAGTCCTGCCGGGACAGGGTTTTACGAGCAGTACTTC. This encodes CASSPAGTGFYEQYF.

This chain connects TRBV25-1 to TRBJ1-2; a possible D gene is TRBD1 (5 bases). Germline V gene sequence: CDR1 MGHDK, CDR2 SYGVNS. The CDR3 totals 14 residues. The germline V and J ends were trimmed by 4 bases and 5 bases, with 14 bases remaining between them. The CDR3 sequence is CASSARVEGYGYTF. For the CDR3, the DNA is TGTGCCAGCAGTGCCCGAGTCGAGGGGTATGGCTACACCTTC.

The genes are TRBV9 and TRBJ2-3, with 10 positions matching TRBD2. This CDR3 has 17 amino acids. From germline, CDR1 is SGDLS and CDR2 YYNGEE. V shed 0 bases and J 0 bases; nucleotides not matched to a gene: 4. The CDR3 loop reads CASSVGGAGGSTDTQYF. CDR3 DNA sequence: TGTGCCAGCAGCGTAGGAGGAGCGGGGGGGAGCACAGATACGCAGTATTTT.

The chain has TRBV18 and TRBJ1-1; D is unclear. V was shortened by 3 bases and J by 1 base, with 12 bases between the two germline ends. The CDR3 has 15 amino acids. The V gene's germline CDR1 is KGHSH and CDR2 LQKENI. The CDR3 DNA reads as TGTGCCAGCTCACCCCGGCAGGTCTCGAACACTGAAGCTTTCTTT. Amino acids: CASSPRQVSNTEAFF.

This chain joins TRBV7-2 and TRBJ2-1; 12 bases fit TRBD2. Germline CDR1 and CDR2: SGHTA and FQGNSA. The CDR3 is 15 amino acids. After removal of 3 bases from V and 8 bases from J, the junction contained 5 bases not matched to a gene. DNA of the CDR3: TGTGCCAGCAGCTTCTCTAGCGGGGGGGCATATGAGCAGTTCTTC. Amino acids: CASSFSSGGAYEQFF.

J is TRBJ2-7 and V is TRBV19; 9 bases are a match to TRBD1. J gave up 6 bases and V 6 bases, and 6 bases lay outside the gene matches. The CDR3 is 13 residues long. CDR1 and CDR2 from the germline V gene are LNHDA and SQIVND (reference sequence). The CDR3 sequence: CASRETGGREQYF. The CDR3, as DNA: TGTGCCAGTAGAGAGACAGGGGGGCGCGAGCAGTACTTC. Together with reference TRBV19 and TRBJ2-7, the CDR3 gives the full variable domain: DGGITQSPKYLFRKEGQNVTLSCEQNLNHDAMYWYRQDPGQGLRLIYYSQIVNDFQKGDIAEGYSVSREKKESFPLTVTSAQKNPTAFYLCASRETGGREQYFGPGTRLTVT.

This chain joins TRBV21-1 and TRBJ2-6; TRBD1, the table's D call, was not compared with the DNA. TRBV21-1 is deemed a pseudogene. This CDR3 has 18 amino acids. The CDR3, as DNA: TGTGCCAGCAGCAAAAGGGTGCAGGGGGGCTCTGGGGCCAACGTCCTGACTTTC. Translation gives CASSKRVQGGSGANVLTF.

J is TRBJ1-2 and V is TRBV5-6; tentatively, D is TRBD1 (5 bases). This CDR3 region has 14 residues. V was trimmed by 3 bases and J by 4 bases, leaving 13 bases between them. Per germline, CDR1 SGHDT and CDR2 YYEEEE. The CDR3 DNA reads as TGTGCCAGCAGCTCGCGGGGAGGGGCCTATGGCTACACCTTC. This codes for CASSSRGGAYGYTF.

The chain uses TRBV30 and TRBJ2-3; 9 bases line up with TRBD1. The CDR3 consists of 16 residues. Germline-derived CDR1 and CDR2 are GTSNPN and SVGIG (reference sequence). V shed 2 bases, J shed 8 bases, and the junction held 14 bases outside the gene matches. The CDR3 coding sequence is TGTGCCTGGAGTCGACCGGGACAGGGACCCGGCGGTACGCAGTATTTT. Amino acids: CAWSRPGQGPGGTQYF.

The chain is built from TRBV2 and TRBJ2-5; TRBD1 aligns across 8 bases. The DNA end is more similar to TRBJ2-7, so the J call may be wrong. In germline, CDR1 is SNHLY, CDR2 FYNNEI. CDR3 length: 15 amino acids. CDR3 in amino acids: CASSERTGPNYEQYF. The CDR3 DNA reads as TGTGCCAGCAGTGAACGGACAGGGCCCAACTACGAGCAGTACTTC.

This clone showed up just once. The V gene is TRBV9, the J gene TRBJ1-2, with a tentative D call TRBD1 (5 bases). Germline V gene lookup returns CDR1 SGDLS and CDR2 YYNGEE. Trimming took 0 bases from V and 1 from J, leaving 10 bases between them. This CDR3 has 15 amino acids. This chain's CDR3 is CASSVAGGNNYGYTF. CDR3 DNA sequence: TGTGCCAGCAGCGTAGCTGGGGGTAATAACTATGGCTACACCTTC.

The V and J genes are TRBV27 and TRBJ2-1; TRBD1 matches 12 bases. The CDR3 runs 16 residues. CDR1 MNHEY and CDR2 SMNVEV come from the germline V gene (reference sequence). The ends lost 2 bases at V and 8 bases at J; junction bases unmatched: 7. The CDR3 DNA follows: TGTGCCAGCAGTTTAGCTGGGACAGGGGGCTTGGATGAGCAGTTCTTC. Translated: CASSLAGTGGLDEQFF.

V and J are TRBV5-4 and TRBJ2-5; TRBD2 is a possible D gene (5 bases). Germline CDR1 and CDR2: SGHNT and YYREEE (reference sequence). This CDR3 has 15 residues. V gave up 6 bases and J gave up 3 bases, with 18 bases separating them. Here the CDR3 reads CASKRAMSTKETQYF. CDR3 DNA sequence: TGTGCCAGCAAGAGGGCCATGTCAACGAAAGAGACCCAGTACTTC.

The V and J genes are TRBV2 and TRBJ2-1; 11 bases map to TRBD1. V was pared by 7 bases and J by 8 bases, with 7 bases of the junction left unmatched. The germline CDR1 and CDR2 sequences are SNHLY and FYNNEI. There are 14 residues in the CDR3. The CDR3 nucleotides are TGTGCCAGCACCCCGGACAGGGGGCAGGATGAGCAGTTCTTC. Translation: CASTPDRGQDEQFF.

The V call is TRBV18, the J call TRBJ2-3; D might be TRBD1 (5 bases). Between the trimmed V and J ends, which lost 3 bases and 4 bases, there was a span of 14 bases. The CDR3 has 15 residues. The germline gives CDR1 KGHSH, CDR2 LQKENI. CDR3 DNA sequence: TGTGCCAGCTCACCCCGGACAACCTCGGCAGATACGCAGTATTTT. Protein: CASSPRTTSADTQYF. The complete variable domain, with remaining parts taken from reference TRBV18 and TRBJ2-3, reads NAGVMQNPRHLVRRRGQEARLRCSPMKGHSHVYWYRQLPEEGLKFMVYLQKENIIDESGMPKERFSAEFPKEGPSILRIQQVVRGDSAAYFCASSPRTTSADTQYFGPGTRLTVL.

This clone has only one observation. The chain uses TRBV6-5 and TRBJ2-7; D not resolved. In germline, CDR1 is MNHEY, CDR2 SVGAGI. CDR3 length: 14 residues. Trimming cost V 0 bases and J 3 bases, with 9 bases left between them. CDR3: CASSYSGNYYEQYF. The CDR3 bases are TGTGCCAGCAGTTACTCTGGGAATTACTACGAGCAGTACTTC.

V is TRBV5-4 and J is TRBJ2-3, with 9 positions matching TRBD2. The trim removed 2 bases at V and 6 bases at J, leaving 10 bases unmatched. The germline V gene encodes CDR1 SGHNT and CDR2 YYREEE (reference sequence). The CDR3 sequence is 16 residues long. The CDR3 DNA follows: TGTGCCAGCAGCTTCCCCAATGCGGGGGGGACCGATACGCAGTATTTT. It codes for CASSFPNAGGTDTQYF.

J is TRBJ1-5 and V is TRBV10-2, with no clear D. Germline V gives CDR1 WSHSY, CDR2 SAAADI. The CDR3 totals 13 residues. Trimming took off 4 bases at V and 3 bases at J, with 7 bases between the two ends. The CDR3 region has the DNA TGCGCCAGCAGTGTGTGGAACAATCAGCCCCAGCATTTT. It codes for CASSVWNNQPQHF.

The rearrangement uses TRBV4-1 and TRBJ2-2; 8 nucleotides line up with TRBD1. The CDR3 has 14 residues. The ends lost 4 bases at V and 6 bases at J; junction bases unmatched: 4. The germline gives CDR1 MGHRA, CDR2 YSYEKL. DNA for the CDR3: TGCGCCAGCAGCCGCCAACAGGGGGCCGGGGAGCTGTTTTTT. The encoded protein is CASSRQQGAGELFF.